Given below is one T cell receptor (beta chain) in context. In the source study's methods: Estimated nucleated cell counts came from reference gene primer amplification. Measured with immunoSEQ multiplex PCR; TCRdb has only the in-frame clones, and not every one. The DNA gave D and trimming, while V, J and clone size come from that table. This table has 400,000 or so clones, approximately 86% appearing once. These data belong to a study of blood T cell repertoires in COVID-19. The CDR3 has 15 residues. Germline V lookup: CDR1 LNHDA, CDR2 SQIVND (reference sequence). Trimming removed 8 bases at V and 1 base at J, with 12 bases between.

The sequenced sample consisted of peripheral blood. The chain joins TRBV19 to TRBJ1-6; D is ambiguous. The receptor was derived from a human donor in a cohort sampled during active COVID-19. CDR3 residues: CASGNAFSYNSPLHF. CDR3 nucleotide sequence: TGTGCCAGTGGCAACGCCTTTTCCTATAATTCACCCCTCCACTTT.